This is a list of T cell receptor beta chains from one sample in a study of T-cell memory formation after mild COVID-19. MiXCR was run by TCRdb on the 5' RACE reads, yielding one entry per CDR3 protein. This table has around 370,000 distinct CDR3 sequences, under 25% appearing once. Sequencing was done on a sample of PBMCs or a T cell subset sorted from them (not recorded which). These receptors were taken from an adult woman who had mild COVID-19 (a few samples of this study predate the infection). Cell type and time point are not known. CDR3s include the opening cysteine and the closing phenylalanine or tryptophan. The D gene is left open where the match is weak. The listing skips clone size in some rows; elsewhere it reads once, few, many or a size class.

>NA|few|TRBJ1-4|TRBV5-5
CASSLAGGEGEKLFF
TGTGCCAGCAGCTTGGCCGGGGGTGAGGGTGAAAAACTGTTTTTT
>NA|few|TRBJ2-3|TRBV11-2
CASSPFFGTDTQYF
TGTGCCAGCAGCCCCTTTTTCGGCACAGATACGCAGTATTTT
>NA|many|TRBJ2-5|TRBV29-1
CSVDTPETQYF
TGCAGCGTTGATACCCCGGAGACCCAGTACTTC
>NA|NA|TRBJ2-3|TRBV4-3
CASSERGGTDTQYF
TGCGCCAGCAGCGAAAGGGGCGGCACAGATACGCAGTATTTT
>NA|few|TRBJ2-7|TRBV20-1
CSAYPGHTNYEQYF
TGCAGTGCTTATCCGGGACACACAAACTACGAGCAGTACTTC
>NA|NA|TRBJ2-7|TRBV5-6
CASSLGLGGDEQYF
TGTGCCAGCAGCTTGGGACTGGGGGGCGACGAGCAGTACTTC
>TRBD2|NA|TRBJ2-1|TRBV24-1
CATSDSRLAAYNEQFF
TGTGCCACCAGTGATTCGAGACTAGCAGCCTACAATGAGCAGTTCTTC
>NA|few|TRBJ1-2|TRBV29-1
CSGGTIYGYTF
TGCAGCGGTGGGACAATTTATGGCTACACCTTC
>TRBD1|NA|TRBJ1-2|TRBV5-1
CASSVGTGRDGYTF
TGCGCCAGCAGCGTCGGGACAGGAAGAGATGGCTACACCTTC
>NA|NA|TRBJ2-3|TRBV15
CATSRVADTQYF
TGTGCCACCAGCAGAGTTGCAGATACGCAGTATTTT
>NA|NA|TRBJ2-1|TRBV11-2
CASSLSATVDEQFF
TGTGCCAGCAGCTTATCCGCGACAGTAGACGAGCAGTTCTTC
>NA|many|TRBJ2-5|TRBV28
CASSLVRETQYF
TGTGCCAGCAGTTTAGTCCGGGAGACCCAGTACTTC
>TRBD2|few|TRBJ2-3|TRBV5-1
CASSLGAGEDTQYF
TGCGCCAGCAGCTTGGGAGCGGGAGAAGATACGCAGTATTTT
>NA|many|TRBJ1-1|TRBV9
CASSVGVGTEAFF
TGTGCCAGCAGTGTCGGGGTTGGTACTGAAGCTTTCTTT
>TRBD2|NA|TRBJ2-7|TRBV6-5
CASSYSFGSSGSYEQYF
TGTGCCAGCAGTTACTCATTCGGATCTAGCGGCTCCTACGAGCAGTACTTC